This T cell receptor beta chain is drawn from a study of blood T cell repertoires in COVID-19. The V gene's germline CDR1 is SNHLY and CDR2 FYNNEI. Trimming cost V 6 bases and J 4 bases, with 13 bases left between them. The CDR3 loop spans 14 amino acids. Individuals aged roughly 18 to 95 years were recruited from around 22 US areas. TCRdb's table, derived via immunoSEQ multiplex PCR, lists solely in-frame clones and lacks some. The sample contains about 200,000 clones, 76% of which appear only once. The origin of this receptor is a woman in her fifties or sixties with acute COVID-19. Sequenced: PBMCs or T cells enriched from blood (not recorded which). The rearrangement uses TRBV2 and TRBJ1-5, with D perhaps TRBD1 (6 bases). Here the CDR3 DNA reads TGTGCCAGCAGCGTACAGGGAGGGAATCAGCCCCAGCATTTT. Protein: CASSVQGGNQPQHF.